This entry describes one T cell receptor beta chain. Its specificity is unknown. Amplification of TCR beta CDR3 regions used RNA as the template. Primed by the HTBI set, a first-round RT-PCR was run on the TCR CDR3. TCRdb re-analysed the multiplex PCR reads in MiXCR, keeping a single row per CDR3 protein. There are about 130,000 distinct CDR3 sequences in the sample; 22% occur only once, and 67% lies in the top ten. This record comes from a study of T cells in Graves' hyperthyroidism and ophthalmopathy. Study-wide points: A median roughly 6.6 months before onset, the model predicted ophthalmopathy.

This TCR was sampled from a woman aged 45-65 years with Graves' hyperthyroidism that later progressed to Graves' ophthalmopathy. The specimen sequenced was blood.

In DNA, the CDR3 is TGTGCCAGCAGCTTGGACGCCTTTTCGGACACTGAAGCTTTCTTT. Encoded protein: CASSLDAFSDTEAFF. This rearrangement joins TRBV7-9 to TRBJ1-1; no firm D call. The V gene's germline CDR1 is SEHNR and CDR2 FQNEAQ (reference sequence). Between the trimmed V and J ends, which lost 3 bases and 3 bases, there was a span of 14 bases. CDR3 length equals 15 residues.